This TCR beta chain was identified in a study of cytomegalovirus exposure and HLA in healthy donors. Study-level points and caveats: A later analysis reportedly found that, within productive TCRs, an Asian-associated ancestry cluster had fewer N-insertions than the mean observed across the approximately 700 donors. Available immune exposure information covered CMV serostatus only.

Comment on this clone: Its specificity is not known.

Primers included in the PCR were 60 Vbeta and 13 Jbeta primers. Sequenced by immunoSEQ multiplex PCR; TCRdb stores in-frame clones only, minus some. The table lists 170,000 or so clones, 80% of them singletons. The clonotype comes from a woman aged 45-65 years in good health and CMV-seropositive. The sample was PBMCs.

CDR3 sequence: CASSVSGTGGTNYGYTF. The CDR3 nucleotides are TGTGCCAGCAGTGTTTCCGGGACAGGGGGAACTAACTATGGCTACACCTTC. V gene TRBV6-1 combines with J gene TRBJ1-2; TRBD1 agrees at 11 bases. Per germline, CDR1 MNHNS and CDR2 SASEGT. The CDR3 is 17 residues long. J was trimmed by 0 bases and V by 4 bases; bases with no gene match: 7.